This T cell receptor beta chain emerged from a study of OX40 agonist ivuxolimab in advanced cancers. Study-wide results and caveats: It was also the case that some nonresponders had low normalized T-cell clonal expansion. Antigen specificity was not determined for the expanded peripheral T cells.

The CDR3 is 15 residues long. Germline values: CDR1 MDHEN, CDR2 SYDVKM. The germline V and J ends were trimmed by 6 bases and 4 bases, with 15 bases remaining between them. Worth noting for this clone: Its antigen is unknown.

The protocol was immunoSEQ multiplex PCR, while the TCRdb copy is restricted to in-frame clones and leaves out a portion. The table shows 50,000 to 60,000 clones, with roughly 90% occurring only once. Material: CD4+ or CD8+ T cells sorted from blood, obtained in a trial of the OX40 agonist ivuxolimab. This receptor was taken from an adult with an advanced solid tumor such as melanoma, head and neck, liver or kidney cancer. The rearrangement links TRBV28 to TRBJ2-2; D is possibly TRBD1 (6 bases). This CDR3 is CASRRTGLGTGELFF. CDR3 bases: TGTGCCAGCAGGCGAACAGGGTTGGGCACCGGGGAGCTGTTTTTT.